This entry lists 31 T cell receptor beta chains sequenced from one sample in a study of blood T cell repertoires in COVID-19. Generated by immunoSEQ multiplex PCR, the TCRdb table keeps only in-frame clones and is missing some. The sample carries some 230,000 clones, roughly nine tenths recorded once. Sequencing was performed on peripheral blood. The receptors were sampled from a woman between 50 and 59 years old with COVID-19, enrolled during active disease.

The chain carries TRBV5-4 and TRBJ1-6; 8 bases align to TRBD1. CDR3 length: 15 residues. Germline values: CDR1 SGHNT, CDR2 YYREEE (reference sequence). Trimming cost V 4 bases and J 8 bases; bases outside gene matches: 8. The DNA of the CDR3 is TGTGCCAGCAGCATAGCTAGGACAGGGTATTCACCCCTCCACTTT. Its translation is CASSIARTGYSPLHF.

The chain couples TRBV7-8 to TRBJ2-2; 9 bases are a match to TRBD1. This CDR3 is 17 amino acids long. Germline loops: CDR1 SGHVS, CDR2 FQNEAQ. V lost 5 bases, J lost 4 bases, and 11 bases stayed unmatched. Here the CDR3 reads CASSLTTGGAGTGELFF. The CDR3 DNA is TGTGCCAGCAGCCTAACTACAGGGGGCGCGGGCACCGGGGAGCTGTTTTTT.

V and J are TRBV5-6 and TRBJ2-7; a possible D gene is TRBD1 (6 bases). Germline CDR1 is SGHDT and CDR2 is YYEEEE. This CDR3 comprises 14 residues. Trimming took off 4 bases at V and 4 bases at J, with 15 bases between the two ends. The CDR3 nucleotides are TGTGCCAGCAGCGCCAGGGGAAACCGATACGAGCAGTACGTC. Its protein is CASSARGNRYEQYV.

CDR3 nucleotides: TGTGCCAGCAGCCCCCCGGGGTCGACGGACGAGCAGTACTTC. Its protein product is CASSPPGSTDEQYF. The chain joins TRBV5-4 to TRBJ2-7, with D possibly being TRBD2 (5 bases). CDR1 and CDR2 (germline): SGHNT, YYREEE (reference sequence). V gave up 4 bases and J gave up 5 bases, with 16 bases separating them. This CDR3 has 14 amino acids. The whole variable domain, filled in from reference TRBV5-4 and TRBJ2-7, reads ETGVTQSPTHLIKTRGQQVTLRCSSQSGHNTVSWYQQALGQGPQFIFQYYREEENGRGNFPPRFSGLQFPNYSSELNVNALELDDSALYLCASSPPGSTDEQYFGPGTRLTVT.

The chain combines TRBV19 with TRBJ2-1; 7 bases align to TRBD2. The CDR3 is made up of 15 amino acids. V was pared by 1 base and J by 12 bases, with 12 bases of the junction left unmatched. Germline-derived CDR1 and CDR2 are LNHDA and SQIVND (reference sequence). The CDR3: CASSIGGGTQRVQFF. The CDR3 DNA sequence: TGTGCCAGTAGTATAGGCGGGGGAACTCAGCGGGTGCAGTTCTTC.

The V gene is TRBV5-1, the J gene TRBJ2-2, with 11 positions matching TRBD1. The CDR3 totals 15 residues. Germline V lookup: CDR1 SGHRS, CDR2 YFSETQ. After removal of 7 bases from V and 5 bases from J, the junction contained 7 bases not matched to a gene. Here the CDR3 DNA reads TGCGCCAGCGGACAGGGGGCGCGGTTTACCGGGGAGCTGTTTTTT. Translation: CASGQGARFTGELFF.

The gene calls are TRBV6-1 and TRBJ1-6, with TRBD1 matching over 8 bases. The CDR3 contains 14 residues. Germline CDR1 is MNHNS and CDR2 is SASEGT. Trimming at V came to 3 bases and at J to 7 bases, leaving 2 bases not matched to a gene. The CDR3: CASSEAGGNSPLHF. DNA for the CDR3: TGTGCCAGCAGTGAGGCAGGGGGCAATTCACCCCTCCACTTT.

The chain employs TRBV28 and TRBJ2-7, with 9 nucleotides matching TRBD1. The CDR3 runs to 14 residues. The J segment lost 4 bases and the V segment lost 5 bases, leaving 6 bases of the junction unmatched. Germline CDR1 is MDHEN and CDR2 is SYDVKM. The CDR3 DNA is TGTGCCAGCAGTACTCCCGACAGGGGGTACGAGCAGTACGTC. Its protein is CASSTPDRGYEQYV.

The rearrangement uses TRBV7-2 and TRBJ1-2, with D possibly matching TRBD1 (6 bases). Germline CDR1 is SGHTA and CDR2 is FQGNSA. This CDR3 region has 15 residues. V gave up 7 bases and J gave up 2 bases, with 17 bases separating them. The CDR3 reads CASTQGGRANYGYTF. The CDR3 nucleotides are TGTGCCAGCACCCAAGGGGGACGGGCGAACTATGGCTACACCTTC.

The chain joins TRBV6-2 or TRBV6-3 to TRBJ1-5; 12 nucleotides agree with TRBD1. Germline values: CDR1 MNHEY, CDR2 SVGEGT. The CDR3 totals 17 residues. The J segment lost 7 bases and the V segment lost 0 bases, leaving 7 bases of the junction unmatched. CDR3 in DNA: TGTGCCAGCAGTTACTCGGGACAGGGGGCGGACGGGCAGCCCCAGCATTTT. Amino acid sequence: CASSYSGQGADGQPQHF.

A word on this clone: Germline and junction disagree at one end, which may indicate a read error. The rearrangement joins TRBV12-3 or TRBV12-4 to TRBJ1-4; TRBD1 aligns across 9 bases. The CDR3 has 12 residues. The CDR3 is CASSPGQGTLQF. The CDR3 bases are TGTGCCAGCAGTCCCGGACAGGGGACCCTTCAATTT.

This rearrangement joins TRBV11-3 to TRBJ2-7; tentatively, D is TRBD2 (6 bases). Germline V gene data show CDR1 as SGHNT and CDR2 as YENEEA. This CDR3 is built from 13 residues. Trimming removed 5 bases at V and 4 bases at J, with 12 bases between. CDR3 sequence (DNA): TGTGCCAGCAGCCCAGGGACTGCGTACGAGCAGTACTTC. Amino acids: CASSPGTAYEQYF.

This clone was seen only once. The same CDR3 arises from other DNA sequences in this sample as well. The CDR3 loop is CASGSGLAGGADTQYF. The CDR3 DNA reads TGTGCTAGTGGTTCGGGACTAGCGGGGGGGGCGGATACGCAGTATTTT. The V gene is TRBV12-5, the J gene TRBJ2-3, with 16 bases aligning to TRBD2. The CDR3 has 16 residues. The germline gives CDR1 LGHNT, CDR2 FRNRAP. J gave up 6 bases and V 4 bases, and 4 bases lay outside the gene matches.

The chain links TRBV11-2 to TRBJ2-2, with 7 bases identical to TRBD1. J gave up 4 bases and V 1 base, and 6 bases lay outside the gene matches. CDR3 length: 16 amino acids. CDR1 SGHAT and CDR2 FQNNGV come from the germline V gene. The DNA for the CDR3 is TGTGCCAGCAGCTTAGGATCGGGACAGCTCACCGGGGAGCTGTTTTTT. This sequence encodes CASSLGSGQLTGELFF.

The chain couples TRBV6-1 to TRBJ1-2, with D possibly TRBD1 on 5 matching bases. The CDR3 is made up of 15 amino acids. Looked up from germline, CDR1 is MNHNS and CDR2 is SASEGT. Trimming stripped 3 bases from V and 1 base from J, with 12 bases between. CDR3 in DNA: TGTGCCAGCAGTGAGTCCGGGGGATTTAACTATGGCTACACCTTC. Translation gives CASSESGGFNYGYTF.

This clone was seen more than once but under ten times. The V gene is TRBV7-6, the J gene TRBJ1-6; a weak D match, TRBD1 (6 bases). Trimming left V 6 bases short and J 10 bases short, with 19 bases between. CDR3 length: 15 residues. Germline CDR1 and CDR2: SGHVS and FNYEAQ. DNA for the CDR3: TGTGCCAGCAGTTTAAAGGGGGAACGGGACTCACCCCTCCACTTT. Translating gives CASSLKGERDSPLHF.

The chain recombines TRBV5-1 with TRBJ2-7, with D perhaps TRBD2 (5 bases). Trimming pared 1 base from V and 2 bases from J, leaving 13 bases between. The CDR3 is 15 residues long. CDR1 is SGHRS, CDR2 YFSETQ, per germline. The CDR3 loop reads CASSLSRWRTYEQYV. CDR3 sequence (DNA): TGCGCCAGCAGCTTGTCCCGGTGGAGGACCTACGAGCAGTACGTC.

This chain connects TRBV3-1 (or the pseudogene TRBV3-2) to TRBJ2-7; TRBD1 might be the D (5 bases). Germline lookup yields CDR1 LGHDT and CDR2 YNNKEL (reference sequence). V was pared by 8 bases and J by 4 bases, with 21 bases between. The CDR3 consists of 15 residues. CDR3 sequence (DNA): TGTGCCAGCCGGACCTCAAGGGGCCGGGTATACGAGCAGTACGTC. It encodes CASRTSRGRVYEQYV.

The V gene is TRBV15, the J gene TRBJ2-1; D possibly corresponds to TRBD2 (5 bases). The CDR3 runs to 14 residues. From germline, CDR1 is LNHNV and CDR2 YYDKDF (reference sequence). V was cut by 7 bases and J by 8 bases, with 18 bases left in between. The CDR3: CATTAGLNRDEQFF. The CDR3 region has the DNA TGTGCCACCACCGCGGGTCTTAATAGAGATGAGCAGTTCTTC.

The CDR3 DNA reads as TGTGCCAGCTCACCACAGAAGGCAGGGGCCGCACCTGGGGCCAACGTCCTGACTTTC. It yields the protein CASSPQKAGAAPGANVLTF. The rearrangement uses TRBV18 and TRBJ2-6, with a weak D call TRBD1 (6 bases). The CDR3 covers 19 residues. With 1 base removed from V and 2 bases from J, the gap between germline ends came to 18 bases. Germline values: CDR1 KGHSH, CDR2 LQKENI.

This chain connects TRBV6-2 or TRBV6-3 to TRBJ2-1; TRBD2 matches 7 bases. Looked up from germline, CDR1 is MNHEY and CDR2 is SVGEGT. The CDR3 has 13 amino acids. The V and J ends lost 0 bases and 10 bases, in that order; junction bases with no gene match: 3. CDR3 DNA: TGTGCCAGCAGTTACTCGGGGGGGACGGAGCAGTTCTTC. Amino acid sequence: CASSYSGGTEQFF.

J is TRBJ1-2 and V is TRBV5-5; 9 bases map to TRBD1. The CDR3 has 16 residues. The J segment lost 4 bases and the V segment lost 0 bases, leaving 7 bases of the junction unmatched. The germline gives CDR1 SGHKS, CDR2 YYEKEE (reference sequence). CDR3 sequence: CASSLDPGQGIYGYTF. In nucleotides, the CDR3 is TGTGCCAGCAGCTTGGATCCGGGACAGGGAATCTATGGCTACACCTTC. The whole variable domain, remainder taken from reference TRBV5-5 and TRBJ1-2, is DAGVTQSPTHLIKTRGQQVTLRCSPISGHKSVSWYQQVLGQGPQFIFQYYEKEERGRGNFPDRFSARQFPNYSSELNVNALLLGDSALYLCASSLDPGQGIYGYTFGSGTRLTVV.

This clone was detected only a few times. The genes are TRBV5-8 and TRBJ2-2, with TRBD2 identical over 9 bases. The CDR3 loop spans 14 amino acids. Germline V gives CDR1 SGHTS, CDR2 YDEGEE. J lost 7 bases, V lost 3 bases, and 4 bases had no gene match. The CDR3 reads CASSWGLANGELFF. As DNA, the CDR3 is TGTGCCAGCAGCTGGGGACTAGCCAACGGGGAGCTGTTTTTT.

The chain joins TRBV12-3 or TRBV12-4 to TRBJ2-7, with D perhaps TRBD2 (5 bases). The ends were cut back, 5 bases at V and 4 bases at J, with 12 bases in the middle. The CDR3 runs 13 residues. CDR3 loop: CASSLRLAYEQYF. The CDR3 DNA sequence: TGTGCCAGCAGTCTCCGCCTAGCATACGAGCAGTACTTC.

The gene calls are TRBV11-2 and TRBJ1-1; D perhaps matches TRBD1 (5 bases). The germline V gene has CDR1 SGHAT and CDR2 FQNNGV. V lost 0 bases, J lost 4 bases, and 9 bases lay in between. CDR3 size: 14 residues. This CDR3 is CASSLEEGRTEAFF. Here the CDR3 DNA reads TGTGCCAGCAGCTTAGAGGAGGGGCGCACTGAAGCTTTCTTT. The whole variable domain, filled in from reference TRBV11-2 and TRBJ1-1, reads EAGVAQSPRYKIIEKRQSVAFWCNPISGHATLYWYQQILGQGPKLLIQFQNNGVVDDSQLPKDRFSAERLKGVDSTLKIQPAKLEDSAVYLCASSLEEGRTEAFFGQGTRLTVV.

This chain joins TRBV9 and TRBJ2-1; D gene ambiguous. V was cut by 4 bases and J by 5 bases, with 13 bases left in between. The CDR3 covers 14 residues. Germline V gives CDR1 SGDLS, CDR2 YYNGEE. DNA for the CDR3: TGTGCCAGCAGCCCCCGACTGGTCCACAATGAGCAGTTCTTC. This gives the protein CASSPRLVHNEQFF.

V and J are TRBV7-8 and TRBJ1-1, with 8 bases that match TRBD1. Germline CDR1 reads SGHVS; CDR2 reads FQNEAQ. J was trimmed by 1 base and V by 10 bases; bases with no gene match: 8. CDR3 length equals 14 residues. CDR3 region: CATRWDRTNTEAFF. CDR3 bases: TGTGCCACCAGGTGGGACAGGACGAACACTGAAGCTTTCTTT.

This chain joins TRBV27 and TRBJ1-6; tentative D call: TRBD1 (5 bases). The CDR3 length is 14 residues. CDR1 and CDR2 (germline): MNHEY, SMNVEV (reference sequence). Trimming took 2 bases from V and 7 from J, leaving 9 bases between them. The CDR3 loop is CASSLRGGNSPLHF. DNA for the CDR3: TGTGCCAGCAGTTTAAGGGGTGGCAATTCACCCCTCCACTTT.

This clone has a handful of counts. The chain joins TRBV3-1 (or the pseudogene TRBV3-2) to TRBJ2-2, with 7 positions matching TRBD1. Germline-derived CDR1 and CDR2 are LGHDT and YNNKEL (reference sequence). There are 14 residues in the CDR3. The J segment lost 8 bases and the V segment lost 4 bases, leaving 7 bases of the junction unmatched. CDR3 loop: CASSLHPGQGELFF. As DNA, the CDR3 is TGTGCCAGCAGCCTCCACCCGGGACAGGGGGAGCTGTTTTTT.

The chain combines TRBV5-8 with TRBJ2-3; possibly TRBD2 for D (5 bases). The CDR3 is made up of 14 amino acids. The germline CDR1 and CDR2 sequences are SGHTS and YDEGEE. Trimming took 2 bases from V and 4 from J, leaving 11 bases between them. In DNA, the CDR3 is TGTGCCAGCAGCTTTATTTTGGGAGCAGATACGCAGTATTTT. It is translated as CASSFILGADTQYF.

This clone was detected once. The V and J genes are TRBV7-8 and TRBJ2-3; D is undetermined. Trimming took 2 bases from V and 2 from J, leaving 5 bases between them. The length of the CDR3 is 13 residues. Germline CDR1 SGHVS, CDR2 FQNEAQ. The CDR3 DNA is TGTGCCAGCAGCTTATCTCCCACAGATACGCAGTATTTT. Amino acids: CASSLSPTDTQYF.